This T cell receptor (beta chain) was sequenced in a study of blood T cells in healthy people across ages. This clonotype was detected a few times. Trimming removed 6 bases from V and 7 bases from J, with 19 bases in between. The V gene's germline CDR1 is SNHLY and CDR2 FYNNEI. The length of the CDR3 is 16 residues. Primers used in a second PCR of about 6 to 11 cycles were a sample-barcoded 5' primer and a J-beta primer mix. TCRdb independently ran MiXCR on the 5' RACE reads; one entry per CDR3 protein. The data show about 730,000 distinct CDR3 sequences, roughly 44% seen once. V and J are TRBV2 and TRBJ1-6, with D perhaps matching TRBD1 (5 bases). The receptor comes from an older woman in good health. Material for sequencing was blood. CDR3: CASRTDSASGNSPLHF. The CDR3 DNA reads as TGTGCCAGCAGGACTGACAGTGCCTCGGGAAATTCACCCCTCCACTTT.